This TCR beta chain was found in a study of vaccination and CD4 T cells after COVID-19. Across the whole study: Cells were stimulated with overlapping spike peptide pools from SARS-CoV-2, HCoV-NL63, HCoV-OC43 and HCoV-229E. Culture controls were given either a CEFX pool, an HIV-1 Nef pool, or no peptide.

This clonotype has a handful of counts. Its antigen remains unknown. Cultured CD4+ T cell DNA was sequenced using the Oncomine TCR Beta short-read assay. TCRdb independently ran MiXCR on the PCR reads; one entry per CDR3 protein. This table holds about 13,000 distinct CDR3 sequences, around 50% found once. Treatment of the sample: roughly nine-day PBMC culture with coronavirus spike peptide pools or control peptides (ViraFEST assay). This TCR was recovered from a human donor with COVID-19. The starting material was cultured CD4+ T cells from blood, obtained after SARS-CoV-2 vaccination.

For the CDR3, the DNA is TGTGCCATCAGCAACCCTACAGCCACAGATACGCAGTATTTT. It specifies CAISNPTATDTQYF. The chain carries TRBV10-3 and TRBJ2-3; D is undetermined. The CDR3 length is 14 residues. V lost 6 bases, J lost 2 bases, and 12 bases lay in between. The germline V gene has CDR1 ENHRY and CDR2 SYGVKD.